The 30 T cell receptor beta chains in this list originate from one sample, sequenced in a study of CD8 T cells in Susac syndrome. Random hexamers were used to reverse transcribe roughly 0.5 to 1 ug of RNA. TCRdb ran MiXCR on the immunoSEQ multiplex PCR reads and lists one entry per CDR3 protein. The sample contains around 200,000 distinct CDR3 sequences, just under 95% of which appear only once. Source material: CD4+ T cells from PBMCs. Receptors originate from a human donor with Susac syndrome.

The V call is TRBV30, the J call TRBJ2-3; D is ambiguous. There are 18 residues in the CDR3. Germline lookup yields CDR1 GTSNPN and CDR2 SVGIG (reference sequence). The V gene lost 0 bases and the J gene lost 1 base, with 20 bases spanning the gap. The CDR3: CAWSVRLTAPFRTDTQYF. The CDR3 region has the DNA TGTGCCTGGAGTGTACGATTAACTGCCCCTTTCCGCACAGATACGCAGTATTTT.

The chain carries TRBV20-1 and TRBJ2-7; TRBD1 matches 8 bases. Germline-derived CDR1 and CDR2 are DFQATT and SNEGSKA (reference sequence). The junction had 17 bases not matched to a gene; V was cut back by 4 bases and J by 9 bases. This CDR3 spans 15 amino acids. This CDR3 is CSAIFGGQGAAVQYF. CDR3 DNA sequence: TGCAGTGCTATTTTTGGAGGTCAGGGGGCAGCCGTGCAGTACTTC.

The rearrangement links TRBV20-1 to TRBJ2-5; TRBD1 agrees at 8 bases. The J segment lost 5 bases and the V segment lost 5 bases, leaving 16 bases of the junction unmatched. Germline V CDR1 and CDR2: DFQATT, SNEGSKA (reference sequence). This CDR3 region has 16 residues. CDR3 nucleotides: TGCAGTGCTCGAGTAGCCAGGGCAGGGGGCTTGGAGACCCAGTACTTC. Translation gives CSARVARAGGLETQYF.

The V call is TRBV20-1, the J call TRBJ1-1; D is possibly TRBD1 (5 bases). Per the germline V gene, CDR1 is DFQATT and CDR2 is SNEGSKA (reference sequence). V lost 1 base and J 4 bases, leaving 13 bases between the germline ends. The CDR3 sequence is 14 residues long. This CDR3 reads CSARGAGRFTEAFF. CDR3 coding DNA: TGCAGTGCTAGAGGGGCAGGGCGGTTCACTGAAGCTTTCTTT.

The CDR3 loop reads CSVEKRQSNTEAFF. Written as DNA, the CDR3 is TGCAGCGTTGAGAAGAGACAGTCGAACACTGAAGCTTTCTTT. This chain connects TRBV29-1 to TRBJ1-1; a possible D gene is TRBD1 (5 bases). The CDR3 loop spans 14 amino acids. Germline lookup yields CDR1 SQVTM and CDR2 ANQGSEA. V was pared by 3 bases and J by 1 base, with 12 bases between.

The CDR3 is CAWSHQGSEAFF. The CDR3 DNA reads as TGTGCCTGGAGTCACCAGGGTTCTGAAGCTTTCTTT. The J gene is TRBJ1-1, the V gene TRBV30; weak D call: TRBD1 (5 bases). This CDR3 contains 12 residues. Germline CDR1 reads GTSNPN; CDR2 reads SVGIG (reference sequence). Deletions cut 2 bases from V and 6 bases from J, with 10 bases between.

The rearrangement joins TRBV6-2 or TRBV6-3 to TRBJ1-5; 7 bases match TRBD1. The CDR3 sequence is 15 residues long. The V gene end was trimmed by 4 bases and the J gene end by 1 base; junction bases not matched to a gene: 4. Germline CDR1 reads MNHEY; CDR2 reads SVGEGT. The CDR3 region is CASSSTGASNQPQHF. In DNA, the CDR3 is TGTGCCAGCAGTTCTACAGGGGCCAGCAATCAGCCCCAGCATTTT.

The J gene is TRBJ2-7, the V gene TRBV20-1; 13 bases are a match to TRBD2. Germline-derived CDR1 and CDR2 are DFQATT and SNEGSKA (reference sequence). This CDR3 comprises 17 residues. J was trimmed by 0 bases and V by 4 bases; bases with no gene match: 9. CDR3 protein: CSAIPGLAGPLSYEQYF. The DNA of the CDR3 is TGCAGTGCTATACCGGGACTAGCGGGACCTCTCTCCTACGAGCAGTACTTC.

The chain uses TRBV29-1 and TRBJ1-1; a weak D match, TRBD1 (5 bases). The ends were cut back, 6 bases at V and 1 base at J, with 9 bases in the middle. The CDR3 covers 12 residues. Germline CDR1 and CDR2: SQVTM and ANQGSEA. Written as DNA, the CDR3 is TGCAGCGTGTCCCAGGGGAACACTGAAGCTTTCTTT. Its protein is CSVSQGNTEAFF.

CDR3 DNA sequence: TGTGCCAGCAGCTCTTACTTAGCCAATGAGCAGTTCTTC. This translates into CASSSYLANEQFF. The chain couples TRBV7-2 to TRBJ2-1; D is unresolved. Germline V lookup: CDR1 SGHTA, CDR2 FQGNSA. There are 13 residues in the CDR3. Trimming shortened V by 4 bases and J by 6 bases, and 10 bases separated the two germline ends. Together with reference TRBV7-2 and TRBJ2-1, the CDR3 gives the full variable domain: GAGVSQSPSNKVTEKGKDVELRCDPISGHTALYWYRQSLGQGLEFLIYFQGNSAPDKSGLPSDRFSAERTGGSVSTLTIQRTQQEDSAVYLCASSSYLANEQFFGPGTRLTVL.

A single count supports this clonotype. The chain carries TRBV20-1 and TRBJ1-1, with D tentatively TRBD1 (5 bases). CDR1 DFQATT and CDR2 SNEGSKA come from the germline V gene (reference sequence). V lost 6 bases to trimming and J lost 3 bases, with 14 bases between them. The CDR3 is made up of 13 amino acids. The CDR3 coding sequence is TGCAGTGCGAGGAGGGGAAGGGACACTGAAGCTTTCTTT. Its protein product is CSARRGRDTEAFF.

This clonotype has a single count. V gene TRBV15 combines with J gene TRBJ1-6; D unresolved. With 6 bases removed from V and 6 bases from J, the gap between germline ends came to 9 bases. From germline, CDR1 is LNHNV and CDR2 YYDKDF (reference sequence). The CDR3 extends over 13 amino acids. The CDR3: CATSQARNSPLHF. CDR3 DNA: TGTGCCACCAGTCAAGCGCGTAATTCACCCCTCCACTTT.

The V and J genes are TRBV20-1 and TRBJ2-5, with 7 bases matching TRBD1. The J segment lost 2 bases and the V segment lost 6 bases, leaving 3 bases of the junction unmatched. Germline-derived CDR1 and CDR2 are DFQATT and SNEGSKA (reference sequence). The CDR3 is 12 amino acids. The CDR3 bases are TGCAGTGCCCAACAGGGGCAAGAGACCCAGTACTTC. Translation gives CSAQQGQETQYF.

This chain uses TRBV5-6 with TRBJ2-3, with 8 bases identical to TRBD1. The CDR3 totals 16 residues. The J segment lost 4 bases and the V segment lost 4 bases, leaving 11 bases of the junction unmatched. Germline CDR1 is SGHDT and CDR2 is YYEEEE. The CDR3 DNA sequence: TGTGCCAGCAGCGACTCCGGGACAGGCGACGCAGATACGCAGTATTTT. Translated: CASSDSGTGDADTQYF.

This chain connects TRBV6-6 to TRBJ2-7; D not certain. Germline CDR1 MNHNY, CDR2 SVGAGI (reference sequence). There are 13 residues in the CDR3. V shed 2 bases and J shed 3 bases, with 8 bases lying between them. The CDR3 here is CASSYTDGYEQYF. The CDR3 DNA reads as TGTGCCAGCAGTTACACAGACGGCTACGAGCAGTACTTC.

The V gene is TRBV29-1, the J gene TRBJ2-1; 7 bases are a match to TRBD1. Trimming at V came to 6 bases and at J to 7 bases, leaving 3 bases not matched to a gene. Germline CDR1 and CDR2: SQVTM and ANQGSEA. This CDR3 is 11 amino acids long. The CDR3 DNA reads as TGCAGCGTGACAGGGTTGAATGAGCAGTTCTTC. Its translation: CSVTGLNEQFF.

The chain links TRBV21-1 to TRBJ1-1. TRBV21-1 is reported as a pseudogene. The CDR3 extends over 15 amino acids. The chain's CDR3 is CASSNFGRGGTEAFF. DNA for the CDR3: TGTGCCAGCAGCAACTTCGGGAGGGGCGGCACTGAAGCTTTCTTT.

CDR3 sequence: CASLKSGAYGYTF. CDR3 coding DNA: TGTGCCAGCCTTAAATCAGGGGCCTATGGCTACACCTTC. V is TRBV19 and J is TRBJ1-2, with D tentatively TRBD1 (6 bases). Germline V CDR1 and CDR2: LNHDA, SQIVND (reference sequence). V lost 9 bases to trimming and J lost 4 bases, with 15 bases between them. CDR3 length: 13 amino acids.

CDR3 in DNA: TGTGCCAGCAGTTTACCCCTCGGACAGGGGCGAAGAACTAATGAAAAACTGTTTTTT. Its protein is CASSLPLGQGRRTNEKLFF. The rearrangement joins TRBV28 to TRBJ1-4; 9 bases match TRBD1. This CDR3 is built from 19 residues. Germline CDR1 MDHEN, CDR2 SYDVKM. The ends lost 2 bases at V and 1 base at J; junction bases unmatched: 11.

Written as DNA, the CDR3 is TGCGCCAGCAGCTACGTAGGACGGAGGAGGCTCAACACTGAAGCTTTCTTT. Amino acids: CASSYVGRRRLNTEAFF. V usage is TRBV5-1 and J usage is TRBJ1-1; D is unresolved. The germline V gene encodes CDR1 SGHRS and CDR2 YFSETQ. V lost 3 bases to trimming and J lost 2 bases, with 20 bases between them. CDR3 length equals 17 residues.

This clonotype came up once. The chain employs TRBV4-2 and TRBJ1-5; TRBD1 agrees at 8 bases. This CDR3 region has 14 residues. Germline loops: CDR1 LGHNA, CDR2 YNFKEQ. V shed 5 bases and J 2 bases; nucleotides not matched to a gene: 2. CDR3 coding DNA: TGTGCCAGCAGCAAGGACAGGGGCAATCAGCCCCAGCATTTT. This translates into CASSKDRGNQPQHF.

The rearrangement joins TRBV30 to TRBJ1-2; a possible D gene is TRBD1 (5 bases). The CDR3 length is 14 residues. V dropped 0 bases and J dropped 0 bases, with 8 bases sitting between them. Germline CDR1 reads GTSNPN; CDR2 reads SVGIG (reference sequence). DNA for the CDR3: TGTGCCTGGAGTGTAGGCAGGGCTAACTATGGCTACACCTTC. Translation: CAWSVGRANYGYTF.

The chain recombines TRBV2 with TRBJ2-6, with D possibly matching TRBD1 (5 bases). The germline V gene has CDR1 SNHLY and CDR2 FYNNEI. CDR3 size: 15 residues. The germline V and J ends were trimmed by 8 bases and 4 bases, with 15 bases remaining between them. CDR3 sequence: CASGRVSAGANVLTF. The CDR3 DNA follows: TGTGCCAGCGGCAGGGTTTCGGCGGGGGCCAACGTCCTGACTTTC.

The chain carries TRBV5-1 and TRBJ2-1; the D is unclear. V was shortened by 0 bases and J by 0 bases, with 13 bases between the two germline ends. Looked up from germline, CDR1 is SGHRS and CDR2 is YFSETQ. The CDR3 extends over 17 amino acids. The CDR3 sequence is CASSLGPGRSSYNEQFF. The CDR3 DNA is TGCGCCAGCAGCTTGGGTCCAGGCAGGAGCTCCTACAATGAGCAGTTCTTC.

A few counts support this clonotype. The rearrangement links TRBV11-2 to TRBJ1-1; D uncertain. V shed 3 bases and J shed 3 bases, with 2 bases lying between them. The CDR3 extends over 11 amino acids. Germline V gene sequence: CDR1 SGHAT, CDR2 FQNNGV. The CDR3 region has the DNA TGTGCCAGCAGCTTCTACACTGAAGCTTTCTTT. Residues: CASSFYTEAFF.

This chain connects TRBV21-1 to TRBJ2-7; the table's D call, TRBD1, has no DNA check behind it. TRBV21-1 is termed a pseudogene. This CDR3 comprises 13 residues. CDR3 bases: TGTGCCAGCAGCTGGACAGAGTCCTACGAGCAGTACTTC. Residues: CASSWTESYEQYF.

The chain has TRBV20-1 and TRBJ2-2; D unresolved. The CDR3 sequence is 12 residues long. The germline V gene encodes CDR1 DFQATT and CDR2 SNEGSKA (reference sequence). CDR3 loop: CSLKLGTGELFF. CDR3 in DNA: TGCAGCCTCAAATTAGGAACCGGGGAGCTGTTTTTT.

This sequence joins TRBV20-1 and TRBJ2-1; TRBD1 is a possible D gene (7 bases). Germline V CDR1 and CDR2: DFQATT, SNEGSKA (reference sequence). V was cut by 4 bases and J by 2 bases, with 15 bases left in between. The length of the CDR3 is 15 residues. CDR3 nucleotide sequence: TGCAGTGCTATTCGGCAGGGGGGAACCTACAATGAGCAGTTCTTC. It encodes CSAIRQGGTYNEQFF.

The rearrangement links TRBV20-1 to TRBJ1-1; possible D gene TRBD1, 5 bases. The CDR3 spans 11 residues. Germline lookup yields CDR1 DFQATT and CDR2 SNEGSKA (reference sequence). V lost 5 bases and J lost 11, with 15 bases in between. In DNA form, the CDR3 reads TGCAGTGCTTGGGGGGGTGTCAAGGCTTTCTTT. Its protein is CSAWGGVKAFF.

The CDR3 DNA reads TGTGCCAGCAGGAGAGGGCCACCTTCCCTCTACGAGCAGTACTTC. Translating gives CASRRGPPSLYEQYF. This chain links TRBV6-5 with TRBJ2-7, with D possibly TRBD2 on 5 matching bases. The V gene lost 6 bases and the J gene lost 3 bases, with 18 bases spanning the gap. This CDR3 comprises 15 residues. Germline V gene sequence: CDR1 MNHEY, CDR2 SVGAGI.